This TCR beta chain was identified during a study of cytomegalovirus exposure and HLA in healthy donors (dated by TCRdb to 2016 to 2017). A note on the overall study: In an earlier analysis of roughly 590 of the donors, 276 Gb of sequence data and some 120 million unique TCR beta sequences from 180 million or so T cells were reported. An early release that covered about 600 HLA-typed donors contained about 290 gigabases of sequencing data and 85 million to 100 million unique TCR sequences. Of the 350 to 450 genotyped donors, 75% to 85% were placed in the genetic ancestry cluster associated with self-reported Caucasian donors. The study aimed to test whether cataloging public T cell receptors could reveal signatures of past pathogen exposure. The study profiled the T cell repertoires of hundreds of subjects by immunosequencing and related them to cytomegalovirus serostatus. A separate validation cohort of more than 100 different subjects was used in addition to the approximately 670-subject first cohort. To predict cytomegalovirus infection status, the study brought together high-throughput TCR immunosequencing, statistical association of individual TCRs with disease status, and machine learning. A later analysis re-examined previously published TCR beta repertoires from more than 650 donors and added high-resolution HLA genotyping to investigate patterns of TCR occurrence. Rather than drawing on any new phenotypic data, the later analysis identified candidate immune exposures from TCR beta sequences and the way those sequences occurred across donors. In an earlier analysis of 550 to 700 of the donors, high-throughput TCR beta sequencing was used to judge whether each TCR beta V gene segment behaved as functional or pseudogenic. Alongside the repertoire data, information on donor age, sex, ethnicity and CMV serostatus was compiled. A later genetic analysis used genome-wide SNP genotypes for 398 of the 666 donors, treating that subset as a discovery cohort. All discovery cohort repertoires had been generated on a single sequencing platform. Both class I and class II loci were covered by HLA typing, at four-digit resolution. The number of donors typed differed by locus, with roughly 629-640 for A, B, C, DRB1 and DQB1, around 560 for DQA1, over 600 for DPA1, and approximately 470 for DPB1. Because of strong linkage in the cohort, five DR-DQ haplotypes were treated as single units for association and clustering. Among roughly 370 genotyped donors of the cohort, an average of approximately 240,000 unique TCR beta nucleotide sequences were sequenced per donor, about a sixth of them non-productive.

Library preparation employed the immunoSEQ multiplex PCR assay. For the multiplex PCR, a mixture combining 60 forward primers for TCR Vbeta segments and 13 reverse primers for TCR Jbeta segments was used. The CDR3 region of rearranged TCR beta genes was amplified from genomic DNA by a multiplex PCR assay. On the Illumina HiSeq System, the amplified TCR beta libraries were sequenced as 87-base-pair reads. On the study's bioinformatics: In a later analysis, 70 million to 95 million unique TCR beta chains were counted across the roughly 610 repertoires, and around 11 million of these chains were shared by at least two donors. A nearest-neighbor algorithm error-corrected the raw reads and collapsed the reads into unique sequences, merging closely related sequences to remove PCR and sequencing errors. Alignment of CDR3 sequences to IMGT reference sequences was used to assign V, D and J gene segments. Each retained sequence needed at least a six-nucleotide match to both a V gene segment and a J gene segment. Rearrangements were classified as productive when the CDR3 lacked stop codons and remained in frame with V and J, and all other rearrangements were classified as non-productive. CDR3 was defined according to IMGT convention as the region running from the second conserved V-encoded cysteine to the conserved J-encoded phenylalanine. The earlier analysis of some 540 of the donors excluded any sequence lacking an unambiguous match to a single V gene segment. An earlier analysis of 500 to 600 of the donors classified V segments as functional when productive rearrangements were above 56.7% and as segregating when the standard deviation between donors was above 5%. A statistical classification framework was built for diagnosing cytomegalovirus status from the catalog of TCR beta chain sequences. In a later analysis, V and J genes were assigned by comparing TCR nucleotide sequences against IMGT/GENE-DB human TR gene sequences. A later analysis assigned CDR3 sequences and most-parsimonious VDJ recombination scenarios with the TCRdist pipeline. In a later analysis, every TCR beta chain was defined by the combination of its CDR3 amino acid sequence and its V-gene family, and reads without a unique V-gene family were dropped. In a later analysis, a few hundred highly shared, low-generation-probability nucleotide sequences were removed to address suspected cross-contamination and a sequencing artifact. For each public chain, a later analysis derived a clonal expansion index from normalized ranks of inferred template counts within each repertoire. Generation probabilities in a later analysis came from a VDJ recombination model fitted to out-of-frame rearrangements, and those results were checked against IGoR. In a later analysis, hypergeometric tests were used to score TCR-TCR, TCR-HLA and TCR-CMV co-occurrence, with a repertoire-size bias correction applied to TCR pairs. In a later analysis, false discovery rates were estimated by permuting HLA or CMV assignments 20 times. In a later analysis, co-occurring TCRs were grouped with DBSCAN, and TCRdist sequence similarity was added when clustering was performed within HLA-allele-positive subsets. Co-occurrence clustering excluded repertoires with fewer than 30,000 or more than 120,000 public chains, plus five with anomalous nucleotide sharing. In its TCRdb copy, this immuneACCESS table keeps in-frame sequences only and misses some clones. Where compared with another copy, unresolved V genes explain less than half of these, and the others have no known cause. D and trimming were read from the DNA, whereas the V and J calls and clone size are those reported in that table. In all, the sample holds about 73,000 clones, and 75% of those were seen once. Of the sample, 12% is held by the ten largest clones.

What the study reported, not specific to this receptor: In an earlier analysis of some 540 of the donors, most TCR beta V segments appeared in productive rearrangements about 87% or about 30% of the time, broadly matching IMGT annotations. The classifier was reported to diagnose cytomegalovirus status with high specificity and sensitivity in both the original cohort and the validation cohort. In vitro tests confirmed that a few of the cytomegalovirus-associated TCR beta chains recognize cytomegalovirus antigens. V-gene and J-gene trimming of TCR beta chains was associated with a missense DCLRE1C variant in a later genetic analysis, and the association was replicated in an independent cohort. In a later genetic analysis, fewer N-insertions in productive TCRs were reported among donors in an Asian-associated ancestry cluster than the roughly 700-donor mean. Sequencing depth was assumed to be roughly uniform across donors in the presence/absence analyses, though that assumption may not hold. While some public TCRs were present in many individuals, most TCR sequences turned up only very rarely across donors. Correlated functional status among segregating V segments might be attributable to linkage disequilibrium, but an unknown experimental factor could not be ruled out. A later analysis found that most CMV-associated TCR beta chains appeared HLA-restricted, with HLA associations seemingly driven largely by CMV exposure. A further reported finding was that TCR beta sequences accurately predicted the HLA-A and HLA-B alleles for most subjects in the first cohort. In the study, roughly 160 TCR beta chains were listed as associated with cytomegalovirus. In this cohort, only TCR beta chains were sequenced, and detectable features were limited by the absence of alpha or paired-chain data. Because the 87-base-pair reads could not distinguish some IMGT-functional V segments, including TRBV6-2 and TRBV6-3, those segments were excluded. In a later analysis, the rate of TCR association differed among HLA loci, with DRB1 alleles having the most associated TCRs and HLA-C alleles having the fewest. Assigning TCR associations to individual alleles was difficult when HLA alleles, especially DR and DQ, strongly co-occurred. The authors suggested that the approach could potentially be extended to other disease states and immunological phenotypes. The sequencing pipeline was judged likely to have produced a cluster of highly shared sequence variants as a technical artifact. Because HLA typing was missing for some donors at each locus, association tests included only the typed subset. Several of the top co-occurrence clusters appeared to be linked to parvovirus B19, influenza, CMV and Epstein-Barr virus, according to a later analysis. For the cohort, immune exposure information was limited to CMV serostatus. In a later analysis, HLA-associated TCR beta chains showed more clonal expansion and lower generation probabilities than non-associated chains that were equally common. Specific HLA alleles were associated with 16,951 TCR beta sequences at a false discovery rate of 0.05 in a later analysis. Seventeen rarely observed V segments, including chromosome 9 orphons, were excluded from the earlier analysis of approximately 500 of the donors because counts were too low.

Concerning this clone itself: Its antigen is currently not known. No base qualities exist here, and no much larger clone lies one base off it.

The cohort consisted of approximately 690 healthy bone marrow donors. At the time of sampling, every cohort member was nominally healthy, though immune exposures that went unrecorded were likely present. The donor tested CMV seronegative, placing the donor among the 352 seronegative members of the cohort. A peripheral blood sample was collected from each donor, and TCR beta sequencing was performed on peripheral blood mononuclear cells. The Qiagen DNeasy Blood Extraction Kit was used to extract genomic DNA from the blood cell samples. CDR1 and CDR2, looked up from the germline V gene, are SGHRS and YFSETQ. The CDR3 sequence holds 14 residues, the cysteine and phenylalanine included. Of the read, only the CDR3 DNA is kept; its 42 bases are in frame from base 1. Germline trimming: 4 bases from V, 4 bases from J; junction bases outside gene matches: 4.

This receptor was obtained from a man in his 70s in good health and CMV-seronegative. The sample consisted of PBMCs. The rearranged chain carries TRBV5-1 and TRBJ1-5, and 8 junctional nucleotides match TRBD1. The CDR3: CASSADRENQPQHF. The DNA is as follows: TGCGCCAGCAGCGCGGACAGGGAGAATCAGCCCCAGCATTTT.